Presented here are 21 T cell receptor beta chains from one specimen sequenced in a study of shared clonotypes between healthy human individuals. Selected positively for CCR7 and CD45RO-negative, naive CD8 cells excluded terminally differentiated effector memory CD45RA+ cells. Measured with immunoSEQ multiplex PCR; TCRdb has only the in-frame clones, and not every one. The table records about 2 million clones, less than 95% of them present only once. Sequencing was done on a sample of naive CD8+ T cells sorted from blood. These receptors originate from a man younger than 30 in good health.

The chain recombines TRBV5-8 with TRBJ1-2; D possibly corresponds to TRBD1 (6 bases). Germline CDR1 and CDR2: SGHTS and YDEGEE. The CDR3 contains 15 residues. V was shortened by 0 bases and J by 4 bases, with 13 bases between the two germline ends. The CDR3 nucleotides are TGTGCCAGCAGCTTGGAATCAGGGGATCTCTATGGCTACACCTTC. This gives the protein CASSLESGDLYGYTF.

The chain joins TRBV6-5 to TRBJ1-5; D is unclear. Germline V gene data show CDR1 as MNHEY and CDR2 as SVGAGI. The CDR3 loop spans 14 amino acids. The V and J ends lost 0 bases and 3 bases respectively, with 6 bases between them. CDR3 nucleotides: TGTGCCAGCAGTTACTCAGTGAACAATCAGCCCCAGCATTTT. Amino acid sequence: CASSYSVNNQPQHF.

The chain couples TRBV4-3 to TRBJ2-2; 9 nucleotides agree with TRBD2. Looked up from germline, CDR1 is LGHNA and CDR2 is YSLEER. J lost 4 bases, V lost 0 bases, and 0 bases had no gene match. This CDR3 has 15 amino acids. The CDR3 loop reads CASSQEGLATGELFF. For the CDR3, the DNA is TGCGCCAGCAGCCAAGAGGGACTAGCCACCGGGGAGCTGTTTTTT.

The chain joins TRBV7-8 to TRBJ1-2, with unresolved D. Germline assignment: CDR1 SGHVS and CDR2 FQNEAQ. The CDR3 has 12 residues. V dropped 5 bases and J dropped 4 bases, with 8 bases sitting between them. The CDR3: CASSRSIYGYTF. As DNA, the CDR3 is TGTGCCAGCAGCCGTTCTATCTATGGCTACACCTTC.

The V and J genes are TRBV5-6 and TRBJ2-7; weak D call: TRBD2 (6 bases). This CDR3 comprises 16 residues. CDR1 is SGHDT and CDR2 is YYEEEE in the germline V gene. Trimming cost V 1 base and J 2 bases, with 16 bases left between them. The CDR3 coding sequence is TGTGCCAGCAGCTTGACACGACTAGACGGCCCCTACGAGCAGTACTTC. Amino acids: CASSLTRLDGPYEQYF.

CDR3 amino acids: CASSLQLLYEQYF. The CDR3 DNA reads as TGTGCCAGCAGTCTGCAACTGCTTTACGAGCAGTACTTC. This chain joins TRBV28 and TRBJ2-7; D unclear. Germline CDR1 reads MDHEN; CDR2 reads SYDVKM. The CDR3 length is 13 residues. V was pared by 5 bases and J by 4 bases, with 12 bases between.

A word on this clone: Distinct nucleotide sequences in the sample also encode this CDR3. The rearrangement uses TRBV5-6 and TRBJ2-7; D not certain. From germline, CDR1 is SGHDT and CDR2 YYEEEE. This CDR3 contains 13 residues. V lost 0 bases and J lost 3, with 7 bases in between. The CDR3 loop reads CASSLAWGYEQYF. The CDR3 DNA follows: TGTGCCAGCAGCTTGGCCTGGGGCTACGAGCAGTACTTC.

This rearrangement joins TRBV13 to TRBJ2-7; D is ambiguous. The CDR3 is 12 residues long. V shed 3 bases and J shed 4 bases, with 7 bases lying between them. Germline CDR1 reads PRHDT; CDR2 reads FYEKMQ (reference sequence). CDR3 sequence: CASSFRFYEQYF. Here the CDR3 DNA reads TGTGCCAGCAGCTTCCGATTTTACGAGCAGTACTTC.

The chain combines TRBV19 with TRBJ1-6, with D perhaps matching TRBD1 (5 bases). Trimming left V 4 bases short and J 7 bases short, with 14 bases between. CDR3 length: 15 amino acids. From germline, CDR1 is LNHDA and CDR2 SQIVND (reference sequence). As DNA, the CDR3 is TGTGCCAGTAGTACTGCAGGAGGGGCGAATTCACCCCTCCACTTT. Translated: CASSTAGGANSPLHF. Full variable domain (rest looked up from reference TRBV19 and TRBJ1-6): DGGITQSPKYLFRKEGQNVTLSCEQNLNHDAMYWYRQDPGQGLRLIYYSQIVNDFQKGDIAEGYSVSREKKESFPLTVTSAQKNPTAFYLCASSTAGGANSPLHFGNGTRLTVT.

This chain links TRBV5-8 with TRBJ2-7; TRBD2 might be the D (6 bases). Trimming removed 4 bases from V and 3 bases from J, with 11 bases in between. There are 13 residues in the CDR3. Germline assignment: CDR1 SGHTS and CDR2 YDEGEE. CDR3: CASSPMGGYEQYF. The CDR3 coding sequence is TGTGCCAGCAGCCCCATGGGGGGCTACGAGCAGTACTTC.

The chain has TRBV27 and TRBJ2-7; D could derive from TRBD1 or TRBD2 (5 bases each). The CDR3 has 16 residues. Germline V gene data show CDR1 as MNHEY and CDR2 as SMNVEV (reference sequence). V shed 3 bases and J shed 2 bases, with 17 bases lying between them. CDR3 coding DNA: TGTGCCAGCAGTTTGGTCCCTCGGGACCAGACCTACGAGCAGTACTTC. This sequence encodes CASSLVPRDQTYEQYF.

The V and J genes are TRBV10-3 and TRBJ2-7; no firm D call. V was pared by 1 base and J by 1 base, with 8 bases between. CDR1 is ENHRY, CDR2 SYGVKD, per germline. The CDR3 totals 14 residues. This CDR3 reads CAISEFQGSYEQYF. The CDR3 coding sequence is TGTGCCATCAGTGAGTTTCAAGGGTCCTACGAGCAGTACTTC.

The gene calls are TRBV11-2 and TRBJ2-1; 10 bases map to TRBD2. The CDR3 covers 16 residues. In germline, CDR1 is SGHAT, CDR2 FQNNGV. After removal of 4 bases from V and 4 bases from J, the junction contained 7 bases not matched to a gene. DNA for the CDR3: TGTGCCAGCAGCTCGACTAGCGGGTTCGAGTACAATGAGCAGTTCTTC. Translation gives CASSSTSGFEYNEQFF.

The genes are TRBV28 and TRBJ1-6; D is ambiguous. Trimming removed 2 bases at V and 7 bases at J, with 12 bases between. The CDR3 is 15 amino acids. Germline V lookup: CDR1 MDHEN, CDR2 SYDVKM. In nucleotides, the CDR3 is TGTGCCAGCAGTTTACGAGGGCTCCAGAATTCACCCCTCCACTTT. Translating it yields CASSLRGLQNSPLHF.

On this clone itself: The same CDR3 is also encoded by other DNA sequences in this sample. Written as DNA, the CDR3 is TGTGCCAGCAGCTTCGTCGACACCATATATTTT. This codes for CASSFVDTIYF. This chain joins TRBV7-9 and TRBJ1-3; D is unclear. The CDR3 is 11 residues long. V lost 3 bases and J lost 8, with 5 bases in between. Germline CDR1 and CDR2: SEHNR and FQNEAQ (reference sequence).

This rearrangement joins TRBV7-9 to TRBJ2-5; TRBD2 aligns across 8 bases. Germline V lookup: CDR1 SEHNR, CDR2 FQNEAQ (reference sequence). This CDR3 comprises 15 residues. The ends lost 4 bases at V and 5 bases at J; junction bases unmatched: 9. The CDR3 is CASSSAAGVGETQYF. For the CDR3, the DNA is TGTGCCAGCAGCTCAGCAGCGGGAGTGGGGGAGACCCAGTACTTC.

The V call is TRBV19, the J call TRBJ2-2; D not certain. Per the germline V gene, CDR1 is LNHDA and CDR2 is SQIVND (reference sequence). This CDR3 spans 13 amino acids. The DNA of the CDR3 is TGTGCAGCAGTTGAGATCCTTACCGGGGAGCTGTTTTTT. It codes for CAAVEILTGELFF.

This clone was seen only once. The V and J genes are TRBV19 and TRBJ2-2; D tentatively fits TRBD1 or TRBD2 (6 bases each). The CDR3 spans 15 residues. CDR1 is LNHDA, CDR2 SQIVND, per germline (reference sequence). V lost 3 bases to trimming and J lost 4 bases, with 12 bases between them. The DNA for the CDR3 is TGTGCCAGTAGTATGGCTCGGGGGCTCACCGGGGAGCTGTTTTTT. It is translated as CASSMARGLTGELFF.

This clone was observed a few times. Additional DNA sequences in this sample encode the identical CDR3. This sequence joins TRBV7-2 and TRBJ2-7; D remains ambiguous. The CDR3 covers 13 residues. Germline CDR1 SGHTA, CDR2 FQGNSA. V was cut by 3 bases and J by 0 bases, with 6 bases left in between. Here the CDR3 reads CASSFGPSYEQYF. The CDR3, as DNA: TGTGCCAGCAGCTTCGGGCCCTCCTACGAGCAGTACTTC.

The V and J genes are TRBV30 and TRBJ2-1, with D perhaps matching TRBD2 (5 bases). The CDR3 has 13 residues. Trimming shortened V by 2 bases and J by 6 bases, and 11 bases separated the two germline ends. The V gene's germline CDR1 is GTSNPN and CDR2 SVGIG (reference sequence). The CDR3 sequence is CAWSLAKSNEQFF. The CDR3 coding sequence is TGTGCCTGGAGTCTAGCCAAATCCAATGAGCAGTTCTTC.

The rearrangement uses TRBV5-4 and TRBJ2-7; no firm D call. Germline V gene data show CDR1 as SGHNT and CDR2 as YYREEE (reference sequence). The CDR3 has 14 amino acids. V dropped 4 bases and J dropped 0 bases, with 11 bases sitting between them. CDR3 sequence reads: CASSRTAASYEQYF. The CDR3 region has the DNA TGTGCCAGCAGCCGGACGGCCGCCTCCTACGAGCAGTACTTC.